The sequence of this T cell receptor (beta chain) was determined in a study of shared clonotypes between healthy human individuals. Study-level background: Per donor, three plates held CD4 naive cells, three held CD4 memory, two held CD8 naive and one held CD8 memory. The study, taken as a whole, reports: Naive CD4 clonotype sharing across a handful of donors was about 5%.

The table came from immunoSEQ multiplex PCR; TCRdb's copy has only in-frame clones and leaves some out. Found here are some 2,000,000 clones, around 95% of them singletons; the top ten hold approximately 0.13%. Comment on this clone: The antigen remains undetermined.

The CDR3 loop spans 15 amino acids. With 0 bases clipped from V and 8 bases from J, the junction kept 7 bases outside the gene matches. Germline V lookup: CDR1 SGHNT, CDR2 YYREEE (reference sequence). The V and J genes are TRBV5-4 and TRBJ2-1; 8 bases are a match to TRBD2. This receptor was obtained from a man younger than 30 in good health. Source material: naive CD4+ T cells sorted from blood. The subset denotes: CD45RA+ positively selected. The CDR3 nucleotides read TGTGCCAGCAGCTTGGCCGAGACTAGCGTGCATGAGCAGTTCTTC. Residues: CASSLAETSVHEQFF.